This TCR beta chain was sequenced in a study of regulatory T cells in long-lasting Graves disease. General study results and limits: Persistent Graves' patients showed a TCR diversity that was lower than that of newly diagnosed ones.

Time point described: persistent/refractory GD, antithyroid drugs over 5 years with positive TRAb. The TCR library was prepared using RNA isolated from PBMCs. In germline, CDR1 is SGDLS, CDR2 YYNGEE. The CDR3 contains 16 residues. V shed 1 base, J shed 4 bases, and the junction held 6 bases outside the gene matches. Turning to this clonotype: What it recognizes is unknown.

Through Arm-PCR of CDR3 regions and iRepertoire HTBI primers, TCR beta libraries were built. From the multiplex PCR reads, TCRdb called clonotypes with MiXCR, one entry per CDR3 protein. Here the sample spans about 430,000 distinct CDR3 sequences, around 20% being singletons. Sample: peripheral blood mononuclear cells (PBMCs), taken when the disease was refractory, from a patient treated with antithyroid drugs. V is TRBV9 and J is TRBJ2-1, with TRBD2 identical over 9 bases. The receptor comes from a female donor with Graves disease. CDR3 nucleotides: TGTGCCAGCAGCGTACAGGGCGGGGGGGAGTACAATGAGCAGTTCTTC. The encoded protein is CASSVQGGGEYNEQFF.